This T cell receptor (beta chain) came from a study of shared clonotypes between healthy human individuals. For the study at large: CD8 memory received one plate per donor, CD8 naive two, CD4 memory three and CD4 naive three.

Findings and caveats of the study: Clonotype sharing among donors was expected to depend on sequencing depth. Clonotypes that were shared across a few donors made up roughly 5% of naive CD4 clonotypes.

Naive CD8 cells, CD45RO-negative and positively selected for CCR7, excluded terminally differentiated effector memory CD45RA+ cells. This CDR3 comprises 13 residues. In germline, CDR1 is SGHKS, CDR2 YYEKEE (reference sequence). Trimming cost V 3 bases and J 5 bases, with 9 bases left between them. Only in-frame clones appear in the TCRdb table, and some are missing; sequencing was by immunoSEQ multiplex PCR. The sample lists 600,000 or so clones, around 95% occurring once. About this clone: The antigen is unknown.

The sample was naive CD8+ T cells sorted from blood. The J gene is TRBJ2-1, the V gene TRBV5-5; D perhaps matches TRBD2 (5 bases). The sequence derives from a woman in her 30s in good health. The CDR3 is CASSWTAHNEQFF. The CDR3 region has the DNA TGTGCCAGCAGCTGGACTGCCCACAATGAGCAGTTCTTC.